The 14 T cell receptor beta chains given below trace back to one sample, sequenced in a study of graft-versus-host responses after intestinal transplantation. Libraries were prepared by immunoSEQ multiplex PCR; TCRdb keeps only in-frame clonotypes and omits some of them. The sample yields fewer than 85,000 clones, 85% to 95% seen once. Their target antigens are unknown. The starting material was unstimulated CD8+ T cells sorted from spleen or lymph node cells, obtained before intestinal transplant. These TCRs come from a human donor who received an intestinal transplant.

The J gene is TRBJ2-7, the V gene TRBV13; 9 bases map to TRBD1. This CDR3 has 14 amino acids. The germline V gene encodes CDR1 PRHDT and CDR2 FYEKMQ (reference sequence). Trimming at V came to 5 bases and at J to 6 bases, leaving 8 bases not matched to a gene. The CDR3 here is CASSPEGTGSEQYF. CDR3 DNA sequence: TGTGCCAGCAGCCCGGAAGGGACAGGGAGCGAGCAGTACTTC.

V is TRBV30 and J is TRBJ2-1; 11 bases agree with TRBD1. Germline lookup yields CDR1 GTSNPN and CDR2 SVGIG (reference sequence). The V segment lost 8 bases and the J segment 3 bases; nucleotides outside the gene matches: 0. CDR3 length: 12 residues. The CDR3 here is CAGTGGYNEQFF. CDR3 DNA sequence: TGTGCCGGGACAGGGGGCTACAATGAGCAGTTCTTC. The entire variable domain, with the rest obtained from reference TRBV30 and TRBJ2-1, is as follows: SQTIHQWPATLVQPVGSPLSLECTVEGTSNPNLYWYRQAAGRGLQLLFYSVGIGQISSEVPQNLSASRPQDRQFILSSKKLLLSDSGFYLCAGTGGYNEQFFGPGTRLTVL.

This chain uses TRBV11-2 with TRBJ2-7; TRBD2 matches 7 bases. V lost 5 bases to trimming and J lost 3 bases; unmatched junction nucleotides: 10. Germline V gene data show CDR1 as SGHAT and CDR2 as FQNNGV. The CDR3 sequence is 15 residues long. The CDR3 spells CASSLRLARIYEQYF. The CDR3 bases are TGTGCCAGCAGCCTCAGACTAGCCAGAATCTACGAGCAGTACTTC.

J is TRBJ2-1 and V is TRBV13, with 14 bases aligning to TRBD2. Trimming took 5 bases from V and 6 from J; bases not matched to a gene: 6. The CDR3 is made up of 16 amino acids. Germline V gene sequence: CDR1 PRHDT, CDR2 FYEKMQ (reference sequence). As DNA, the CDR3 is TGTGCCAGCAGCCCACTCGGGACTAGCGGGAGCAATGAGCAGTTCTTC. Protein sequence: CASSPLGTSGSNEQFF.

V gene TRBV5-6 combines with J gene TRBJ2-7, with D unresolved. CDR1 is SGHDT and CDR2 is YYEEEE in the germline V gene. The CDR3 runs 13 residues. With 0 bases removed from V and 5 bases from J, the gap between germline ends came to 9 bases. The CDR3 DNA is TGTGCCAGCAGCTTGGTTCTGTCCCACGAGCAGTACTTC. It translates to CASSLVLSHEQYF.

Comment on this clone: This same CDR3 is encoded by further DNA sequences in the sample. The rearrangement joins TRBV11-3 to TRBJ2-1; D is perhaps TRBD2 (5 bases). CDR1 is SGHNT, CDR2 YENEEA, per germline. Between the trimmed V and J ends, which lost 0 bases and 0 bases, there was a span of 9 bases. The CDR3 consists of 16 residues. The CDR3 protein is CASSLDRGGSYNEQFF. The CDR3 DNA sequence: TGTGCCAGCAGCTTAGACCGAGGAGGCTCCTACAATGAGCAGTTCTTC.

The V and J genes are TRBV27 and TRBJ2-5; D is possibly TRBD1 or TRBD2 (6 bases each). The CDR3 loop spans 14 amino acids. Trimming removed 3 bases from V and 4 bases from J, with 12 bases in between. The germline V gene has CDR1 MNHEY and CDR2 SMNVEV (reference sequence). Here the CDR3 reads CASSLGGQIETQYF. In DNA, the CDR3 is TGTGCCAGCAGTTTGGGAGGACAGATAGAGACCCAGTACTTC.

V is TRBV28 and J is TRBJ2-7; 10 bases agree with TRBD1. This CDR3 region has 14 residues. The ends lost 10 bases at V and 7 bases at J; junction bases unmatched: 13. The germline V gene has CDR1 MDHEN and CDR2 SYDVKM. CDR3 in amino acids: CAIAPTGGASEQYF. CDR3 nucleotides: TGTGCCATCGCCCCGACAGGGGGCGCGAGTGAGCAGTACTTC. Variable domain in full (rest from reference TRBV28 and TRBJ2-7): DVKVTQSSRYLVKRTGEKVFLECVQDMDHENMFWYRQDPGLGLRLIYFSYDVKMKEKGDIPEGYSVSREKKERFSLILESASTNQTSMYLCAIAPTGGASEQYFGPGTRLTVT.

V gene TRBV7-9 combines with J gene TRBJ1-2, with D uncertain. This CDR3 is built from 14 residues. V was shortened by 1 base and J by 0 bases, with 6 bases between the two germline ends. Germline lookup yields CDR1 SEHNR and CDR2 FQNEAQ (reference sequence). The CDR3 is CASSLGQTNYGYTF. CDR3 DNA sequence: TGTGCCAGCAGCTTAGGGCAGACTAACTATGGCTACACCTTC.

CDR3 amino acids: CASKEGSGANVLTF. DNA for the CDR3: TGTGCCAGCAAAGAGGGCTCTGGGGCCAACGTCCTGACTTTC. This rearrangement joins TRBV2 to TRBJ2-6; perhaps TRBD2 as D (5 bases). With 7 bases removed from V and 0 bases from J, the gap between germline ends came to 7 bases. There are 14 residues in the CDR3. The germline gives CDR1 SNHLY, CDR2 FYNNEI.

V is TRBV4-1 and J is TRBJ1-2; TRBD1 is a possible D gene (5 bases). V lost 1 base, J lost 7 bases, and 16 bases lay in between. Germline lookup yields CDR1 MGHRA and CDR2 YSYEKL. The CDR3 loop spans 15 amino acids. CDR3 residues: CASSQAGGFSTGYTF. For the CDR3, the DNA is TGCGCCAGCAGCCAAGCTGGGGGATTTTCAACTGGCTACACCTTC.

The chain has TRBV7-8 and TRBJ1-1; D uncertain. This CDR3 is 14 amino acids long. Germline lookup yields CDR1 SGHVS and CDR2 FQNEAQ. Trimming left V 1 base short and J 6 bases short, with 12 bases between. The CDR3 DNA reads TGTGCCAGCAGCTTAGTGTACAGCATTTCTGAAGCTTTCTTT. Translated: CASSLVYSISEAFF.

Points on this clone: The identical CDR3 is also encoded by other nucleotide sequences in the sample. The rearrangement joins TRBV27 to TRBJ2-7; TRBD1 is a possible D gene (6 bases). The CDR3 covers 14 residues. Deletions cut 3 bases from V and 0 bases from J, with 9 bases between. Germline V CDR1 and CDR2: MNHEY, SMNVEV (reference sequence). CDR3 region: CASSLSRGSYEQYF. In DNA, the CDR3 is TGTGCCAGCAGTTTGAGCAGGGGCTCCTACGAGCAGTACTTC.

The CDR3 region is CASSSGTSGRGEQYF. The CDR3 DNA is TGTGCCAGCAGTTCGGGGACTAGCGGGAGGGGCGAGCAGTACTTC. The chain recombines TRBV27 with TRBJ2-7, with 16 bases aligning to TRBD2. Germline lookup yields CDR1 MNHEY and CDR2 SMNVEV (reference sequence). The trim removed 4 bases at V and 6 bases at J, leaving 3 bases unmatched. The CDR3 is 15 amino acids.